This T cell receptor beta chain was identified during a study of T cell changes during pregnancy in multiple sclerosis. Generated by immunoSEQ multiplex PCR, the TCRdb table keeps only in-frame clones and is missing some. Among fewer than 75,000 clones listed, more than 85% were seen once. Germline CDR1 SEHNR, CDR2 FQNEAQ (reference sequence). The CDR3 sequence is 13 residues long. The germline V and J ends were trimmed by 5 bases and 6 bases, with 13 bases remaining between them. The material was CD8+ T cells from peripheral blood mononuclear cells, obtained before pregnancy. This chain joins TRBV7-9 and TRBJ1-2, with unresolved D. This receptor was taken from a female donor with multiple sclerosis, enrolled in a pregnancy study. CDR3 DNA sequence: TGTGCCAGCAGCCCCACGGGAGGAGATGGCTACACCTTC. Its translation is CASSPTGGDGYTF.